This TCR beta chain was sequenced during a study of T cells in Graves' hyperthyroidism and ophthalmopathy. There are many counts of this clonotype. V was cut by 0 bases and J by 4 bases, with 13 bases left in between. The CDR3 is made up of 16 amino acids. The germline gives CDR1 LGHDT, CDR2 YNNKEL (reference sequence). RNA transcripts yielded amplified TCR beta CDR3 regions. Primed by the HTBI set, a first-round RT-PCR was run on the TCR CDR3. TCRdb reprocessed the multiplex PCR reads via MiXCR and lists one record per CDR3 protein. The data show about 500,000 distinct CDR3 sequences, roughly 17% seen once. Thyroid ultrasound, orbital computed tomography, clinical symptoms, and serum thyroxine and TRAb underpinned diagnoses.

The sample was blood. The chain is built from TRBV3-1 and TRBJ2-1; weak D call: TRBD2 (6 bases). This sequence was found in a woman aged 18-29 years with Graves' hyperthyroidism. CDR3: CASSQEAGIGYNEQFF. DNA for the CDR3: TGTGCCAGCAGCCAAGAGGCGGGAATCGGGTACAATGAGCAGTTCTTC.